The 13 T cell receptor beta chains reported below all come from one sample, sequenced in a study of human T cells and chemical hapten exposure. The time point is: patch test 3, about 24 weeks after DPC sensitization. Treatment indicated: therapeutic diphenylcyclopropenone sensitization with weekly scalp DPC. MiXCR, run by TCRdb on the RACE reads, gives a single entry per CDR3 protein. The data hold fewer than 200,000 distinct CDR3 sequences, with around a quarter observed a single time. Here the sequenced sample was whole blood, taken in connection with sensitization to the hapten diphenylcyclopropenone (DPC). The receptors stem from a woman between 18 and 29 years old with alopecia areata. Some clones in this sample may be carry-over from other donors' samples.

The rearrangement joins TRBV4-1 to TRBJ2-7; 8 bases align to TRBD2. The CDR3 length is 15 residues. The V and J ends lost 3 bases and 2 bases, in that order; junction bases with no gene match: 6. Germline values: CDR1 MGHRA, CDR2 YSYEKL. CDR3 sequence reads: CASSHRGGRTYEQYF. CDR3 DNA sequence: TGCGCCAGCAGCCACCGCGGGGGGAGAACCTACGAGCAGTACTTC.

This clonotype has only a few counts. The chain links TRBV20-1 to TRBJ2-2; the D gene is possibly TRBD1 (5 bases). V lost 3 bases and J 5 bases, leaving 13 bases between the germline ends. The germline gives CDR1 DFQATT, CDR2 SNEGSKA (reference sequence). The CDR3 has 14 amino acids. This CDR3 is CSARTASETGELFF. The CDR3 DNA reads as TGCAGTGCTAGGACAGCAAGCGAGACCGGGGAGCTGTTTTTT.

In its sample, this clonotype was seen a few times. The gene calls are TRBV9 and TRBJ1-1; no firm D call. CDR1 SGDLS and CDR2 YYNGEE come from the germline V gene. V was shortened by 7 bases and J by 0 bases, with 10 bases between the two germline ends. CDR3 size: 13 residues. CDR3 in amino acids: CASARGLNTEAFF. The CDR3 nucleotides read TGTGCCAGCGCCCGGGGTCTGAACACTGAAGCTTTCTTT.

This clonotype showed up just a few times. The V gene is TRBV20-1, the J gene TRBJ2-7; 8 bases align to TRBD2. The germline V gene encodes CDR1 DFQATT and CDR2 SNEGSKA (reference sequence). CDR3 length: 14 amino acids. J was trimmed by 2 bases and V by 0 bases; bases with no gene match: 3. CDR3: CSARESGGTYEQYF. CDR3 sequence (DNA): TGCAGTGCTAGAGAAAGCGGGGGTACCTACGAGCAGTACTTC.

The chain carries TRBV13 and TRBJ1-2, with 10 bases matching TRBD1. Germline trimming cut 4 bases from V and 7 bases from J; bases unmatched to any gene: 3. Germline V gene lookup returns CDR1 PRHDT and CDR2 FYEKMQ (reference sequence). The CDR3 runs to 13 residues. The CDR3 loop reads CASSSGTGVGYTF. The CDR3 DNA is TGTGCCAGCAGCTCCGGGACAGGGGTTGGCTACACCTTC.

This clonotype was observed a few times. The chain joins TRBV29-1 to TRBJ2-2, with D perhaps given as TRBD1 or TRBD2 (5 bases each). Germline V gene sequence: CDR1 SQVTM, CDR2 ANQGSEA. The CDR3 has 13 residues. The germline V and J ends were trimmed by 7 bases and 7 bases, with 16 bases remaining between them. In DNA form, the CDR3 reads TGCAGCGCCAATGGGGGTTGGCGCGGGGAGCTGTTTTTT. As protein: CSANGGWRGELFF.

There are a few counts of this clonotype. This chain links TRBV10-2 with TRBJ2-1; D is uncertain. The V gene's germline CDR1 is WSHSY and CDR2 SAAADI. Trimming left V 1 base short and J 6 bases short, with 7 bases between. The CDR3 extends over 13 amino acids. For the CDR3, the DNA is TGCGCCAGCAGTGAGTATAGGGCCAATGAGCAGTTCTTC. Translation gives CASSEYRANEQFF.

This clonotype was counted only a few times. This chain uses TRBV7-2 with TRBJ2-1; 12 bases are shared with TRBD2. CDR1 and CDR2 from the germline V gene are SGHTA and FQGNSA. V lost 5 bases to trimming and J lost 8 bases; unmatched junction nucleotides: 13. There are 17 residues in the CDR3. The CDR3 DNA reads TGTGCCAGCAGCCCCGGTAGCCCTCTAGCGGGAGGGTATGAGCAGTTCTTC. Protein product: CASSPGSPLAGGYEQFF.

This clonotype turned up a few times. The chain joins TRBV27 to TRBJ1-6; D is ambiguous. The CDR3 covers 12 residues. V was trimmed by 5 bases and J by 10 bases, leaving 9 bases between them. Germline V lookup: CDR1 MNHEY, CDR2 SMNVEV (reference sequence). The CDR3 bases are TGTGCCAGCAGTAGCATGACCTCACCCCTCCACTTT. It yields the protein CASSSMTSPLHF.

This clonotype was observed a handful of times. This chain connects TRBV18 to TRBJ2-1, with 15 bases lining up with TRBD2. CDR1 KGHSH and CDR2 LQKENI come from the germline V gene. V trimming: 3 bases; J trimming: 10 bases; junction bases outside the gene matches: 10. CDR3 length: 17 amino acids. The CDR3 bases are TGTGCCAGCTCACCTCCTTGGACTAGCGGGGGGGCTGCGGAGCAGTTCTTC. Encoded protein: CASSPPWTSGGAAEQFF.

This clonotype was found a few times. J is TRBJ2-3 and V is TRBV29-1; D uncertain. The V end was cut by 2 bases, the J end by 5 bases, with 2 bases between. Per germline, CDR1 SQVTM and CDR2 ANQGSEA. The CDR3 has 10 amino acids. As DNA, the CDR3 is TGCAGCGTTGAAAGAGATACGCAGTATTTT. Translated: CSVERDTQYF.

This clonotype was counted many times. The V gene is TRBV30, the J gene TRBJ2-7; D is undetermined. Germline loops: CDR1 GTSNPN, CDR2 SVGIG (reference sequence). The CDR3 contains 12 residues. The V and J ends lost 1 base and 3 bases respectively, with 7 bases between them. The CDR3 DNA is TGTGCCTGGAGTGGGCCCGACTACGAGCAGTACTTC. This gives the protein CAWSGPDYEQYF.

V usage is TRBV10-3 and J usage is TRBJ1-6; tentative D call: TRBD1 (6 bases). Trimming left V 4 bases short and J 7 bases short, with 14 bases between. Germline V gene sequence: CDR1 ENHRY, CDR2 SYGVKD. The CDR3 runs 15 residues. The DNA of the CDR3 is TGTGCCATCAGTGGAGGACAGCCCTCGAATTCACCCCTCCACTTT. As protein: CAISGGQPSNSPLHF.